The present entry profiles one TCR beta chain with its context. No antigen is known for it. These data come from a study of T cell responses to AZD1222 COVID-19 vaccine. General study findings and limits: In a largely white British group with more females than males, clonal diversity was possibly underestimated.

Deletions cut 4 bases from V and 1 base from J, with 10 bases between. Germline V gene lookup returns CDR1 SGHDN and CDR2 FVKESK. CDR3 size: 14 residues. Sequenced by immunoSEQ multiplex PCR; TCRdb stores in-frame clones only, minus some. The data contain more than 85,000 clones, around 85% of them singletons. The TCR comes from an adult in good health. The input for sequencing was peripheral blood, taken on day 0 of AZD1222 vaccination. V gene TRBV14 combines with J gene TRBJ1-1, with D uncertain. CDR3 nucleotides: TGTGCCAGCAGCCGATTGACACGGAACACTGAAGCTTTCTTT. It specifies CASSRLTRNTEAFF.